This TCR beta chain was captured by sequencing in a study of monozygotic twins with inflammatory bowel disease. Whole-study results and caveats: Part of the variability in patient repertoires may have come from differing immunosuppressive treatments.

Worth noting for this clonotype: What it recognizes is unknown.

In eight separate reactions per sample, cDNA was generated. TCRdb re-called the 5' RACE reads and catalogs CDR3 proteins one per entry, DNA excluded. The sample table includes 350,000 to 400,000 distinct CDR3 sequences. The CDR3 length is 15 residues. Germline CDR1 reads SGHRS; CDR2 reads YFSETQ. This receptor was identified in a human donor with ulcerative colitis or Crohn's disease, or a healthy co-twin of an affected twin (not recorded which). The chain uses TRBV5-1 and TRBJ2-1. Sample: blood. The CDR3 reads CASSLADSSYNEQFF.